This T cell receptor beta chain was profiled in a study of prognosis after radiotherapy for stage I lung cancer. Overall study context: The patients included around 13 who had newly diagnosed primary stage I lung tumors, along with roughly 5 others who had oligometastatic NSCLC after their primary tumor had been surgically resected. Study-wide results and limits: Counts of unique TCR clones fell following stereotactic body radiation therapy, median roughly 9,900 versus 7,200.

This clonotype was seen just once. The target antigen is unknown. An end of the junction differs from the germline gene, which may be a read error. The CDR3 is 16 amino acids. The germline V gene has CDR1 MNHNS and CDR2 SASEGT. Using two-round multiplex PCR, the authors amplified TCR beta CDR3 from genomic DNA. The use of primers specific to each TRBV and TRBJ gene characterized first-round PCR. TCRdb ran MiXCR on the multiplex PCR reads and lists one entry per CDR3 protein. The sample has over 45,000 distinct CDR3 sequences, 26% seen once; the top ten hold 6.5% to 8.5%. The specimen comprised PBMCs, sampled before or after stereotactic body radiation therapy (not recorded which). The TCR was taken from a donor over 45 with non-small cell lung cancer. The chain uses TRBV6-1 and TRBJ1-6, with no clear D. The CDR3 bases are TGTGCCAGCAATGAAAATGTCCCTGGAGCGGGTTCACCCCTCCACTTT. Its protein product is CASNENVPGAGSPLHF.